The TCR beta chain under discussion was sequenced for a study of shared clonotypes between healthy human individuals. Measured with immunoSEQ multiplex PCR; TCRdb has only the in-frame clones, and not every one. Of about 510,000 clones in the sample, 96% were seen once. CDR1 and CDR2 (germline): SGHAT, FQDESV (reference sequence). Trimming removed 3 bases from V and 2 bases from J, with 14 bases in between. CDR3 length: 15 residues. Whole-study findings and limits: Rarefaction curves obtained for sorted subsets showed sequencing incomplete despite large depth.

Turning to this clone: Its specificity is not known.

Those who donated were healthy HIV-negative adults, with no recent acute infections or vaccinations reported. J is TRBJ2-7 and V is TRBV11-1; D perhaps matches TRBD2 (6 bases). This clonotype was obtained from a woman aged 25-40 years in good health. Source material: naive CD4+ T cells sorted from blood. Indicated subset: CD45RA+ positively selected. CDR3 residues: CASSLPGTGAYEQYF. CDR3 nucleotide sequence: TGTGCCAGCAGCTTGCCCGGGACGGGGGCCTACGAGCAGTACTTC.